This T cell receptor beta chain was identified in a study of control samples from healthy donors and cancer patients. Libraries were prepared by immunoSEQ multiplex PCR; TCRdb keeps only in-frame clonotypes and omits some of them. Among about 98,000 clones, around 80% were seen once, and the ten largest hold approximately 2%. The V end lost 4 bases, the J end lost 6 bases, and 7 bases lay between the germline ends. The CDR3 covers 12 residues. CDR1 and CDR2 from the germline V gene are KGHSY and FQNENV. This chain links TRBV16 with TRBJ1-5; D gene ambiguous. The TCR was taken from a man aged 55 to 70 in good health. Input material: blood. DNA for the CDR3: TGTGCCAGCAGCCCGGCCGGTCAGCCCCAGCATTTT. It specifies CASSPAGQPQHF.